This T cell receptor beta chain appears in the sequencing data of a study of blood T cell repertoires in COVID-19. For the study at large: The United States, Italy and Spain provided the acute and convalescent COVID-19 samples. PBMCs, B-cell-depleted T cells, or T cells were the source of the cDNA or gDNA that made up the material.

In the source study's methods: From reference gene primer amplification, estimates of nucleated cell counts were derived. Sequencing used immunoSEQ multiplex PCR; TCRdb keeps in-frame clones, though not all of them. V and J calls plus clone size are reproduced from that table; the DNA served to infer D and trimming. The sample lists approximately 250,000 clones; over 75% were seen once. Participants had their cohort set by participant-reported clinical history. V was pared by 1 base and J by 8 bases, with 5 bases of the junction left unmatched. Germline V gene data show CDR1 as SGHRS and CDR2 as YFSETQ. The CDR3 runs to 14 residues.

The sample comprised PBMCs or T cells enriched from blood (not recorded which). The clonotype comes from a woman aged 45-65 years with acute COVID-19. The chain employs TRBV5-1 and TRBJ1-2, with TRBD1 matching over 10 bases. Here the CDR3 reads CASSLSGQGDGYTF. DNA for the CDR3: TGCGCCAGCAGCTTGTCCGGACAGGGGGACGGCTACACCTTC.